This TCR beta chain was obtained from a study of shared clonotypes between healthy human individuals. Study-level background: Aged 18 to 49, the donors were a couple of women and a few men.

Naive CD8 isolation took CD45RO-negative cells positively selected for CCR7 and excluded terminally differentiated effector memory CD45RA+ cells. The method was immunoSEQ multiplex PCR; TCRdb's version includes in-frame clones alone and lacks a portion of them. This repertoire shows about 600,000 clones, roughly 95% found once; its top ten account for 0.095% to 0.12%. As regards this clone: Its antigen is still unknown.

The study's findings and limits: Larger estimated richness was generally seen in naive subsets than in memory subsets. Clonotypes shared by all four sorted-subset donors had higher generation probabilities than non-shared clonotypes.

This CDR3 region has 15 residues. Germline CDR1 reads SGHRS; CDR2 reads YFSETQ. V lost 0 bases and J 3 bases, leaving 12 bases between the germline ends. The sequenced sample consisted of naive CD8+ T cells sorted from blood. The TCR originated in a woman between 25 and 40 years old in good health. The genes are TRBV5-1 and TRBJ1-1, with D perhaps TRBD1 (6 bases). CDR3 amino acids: CASSLVGAGDTEAFF. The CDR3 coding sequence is TGCGCCAGCAGCTTGGTGGGGGCTGGGGACACTGAAGCTTTCTTT.